This TCR beta chain was observed in a study of human T cells and chemical hapten exposure. This clonotype showed up just a few times. Time point specified: patch test 3, about 24 weeks after DPC sensitization. Treatment specified: therapeutic diphenylcyclopropenone sensitization with weekly scalp DPC. TCRdb recomputed calls from the RACE reads with MiXCR, one row per CDR3 protein. Of about 190,000 distinct CDR3 sequences in the sample, 20% to 25% were seen once. The starting material was whole blood, obtained in connection with sensitization to the hapten diphenylcyclopropenone (DPC). This clonotype originated in a woman aged 40 to 50 with alopecia areata. Some clones in this sample may be carry-over from other donors' samples.

CDR3 sequence: CSVEGRGAGANVLTF. In DNA, the CDR3 is TGCAGCGTTGAAGGGAGGGGAGCTGGGGCCAACGTCCTGACTTTC. The chain has TRBV29-1 and TRBJ2-6; D perhaps matches TRBD2 (6 bases). CDR3 length equals 15 residues. Trimming removed 1 base at V and 2 bases at J, with 9 bases between. Germline CDR1 is SQVTM and CDR2 is ANQGSEA. The whole variable domain, remainder taken from reference TRBV29-1 and TRBJ2-6, is SAVISQKPSRDICQRGTSLTIQCQVDSQVTMMFWYRQQPGQSLTLIATANQGSEATYESGFVIDKFPISRPNLTFSTLTVSNMSPEDSSIYLCSVEGRGAGANVLTFGAGSRLTVL.